This T cell receptor (beta chain) was recovered during a study of T cell responses to AZD1222 COVID-19 vaccine. Study-level findings and limits: Donor demographics were predominantly white British with a female majority; clonal diversity may be underestimated. Only six people who got AZD1222 tested seropositive at baseline.

TCRdb's table, derived via immunoSEQ multiplex PCR, lists solely in-frame clones and lacks some. The sample yields about 180,000 clones, around 90% seen once. With regard to this clone: Antigen specificity is unknown.

Germline values: CDR1 GTSNPN, CDR2 SVGIG (reference sequence). The CDR3 spans 12 residues. The V and J ends lost 8 bases and 4 bases respectively, with 14 bases between them. The V call is TRBV30, the J call TRBJ1-2; possibly TRBD1 for D (5 bases). The TCR sequence derives from an adult in good health. The sample here was peripheral blood, taken on day 0 of AZD1222 vaccination. The CDR3 here is CARRAGRYGYTF. CDR3 coding DNA: TGTGCCCGCAGGGCAGGGCGCTATGGCTACACCTTC.